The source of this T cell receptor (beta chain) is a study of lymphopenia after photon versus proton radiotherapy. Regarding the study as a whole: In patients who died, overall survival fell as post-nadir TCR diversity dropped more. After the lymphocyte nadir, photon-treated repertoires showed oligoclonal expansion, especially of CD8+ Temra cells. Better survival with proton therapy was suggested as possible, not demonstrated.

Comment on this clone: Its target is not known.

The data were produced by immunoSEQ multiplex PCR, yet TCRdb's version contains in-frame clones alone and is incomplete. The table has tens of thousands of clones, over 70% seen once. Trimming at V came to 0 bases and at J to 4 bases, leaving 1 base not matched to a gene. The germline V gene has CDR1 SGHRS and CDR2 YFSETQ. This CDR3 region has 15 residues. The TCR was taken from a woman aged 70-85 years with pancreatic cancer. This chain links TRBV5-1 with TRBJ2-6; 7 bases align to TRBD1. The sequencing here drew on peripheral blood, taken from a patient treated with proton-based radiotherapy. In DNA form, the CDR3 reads TGCGCCAGCAGCTTGGAGGGGGCGGGGGCCAACGTCCTGACTTTC. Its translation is CASSLEGAGANVLTF. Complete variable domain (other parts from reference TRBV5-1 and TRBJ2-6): KAGVTQTPRYLIKTRGQQVTLSCSPISGHRSVSWYQQTPGQGLQFLFEYFSETQRNKGNFPGRFSGRQFSNSRSEMNVSTLELGDSALYLCASSLEGAGANVLTFGAGSRLTVL.